The table lists the clone carrying this T cell receptor beta chain with a count of one. The sample comes from a study of radiotherapy plus CTLA-4 blockade in lung cancer. The CDR3 covers 15 residues. Germline loops: CDR1 SQVTM, CDR2 ANQGSEA. V trimming: 1 base; J trimming: 0 bases; junction bases outside the gene matches: 2. Data came from immunoSEQ multiplex PCR; TCRdb stores just in-frame clones and leaves some out. The table has 50,000 to 65,000 clones, around 79% seen once. The chain couples TRBV29-1 to TRBJ2-3, with 9 nucleotides matching TRBD2. This sequence originates from a human donor with non-small cell lung cancer whose response to radiotherapy plus ipilimumab could not be evaluated. The sequenced sample was peripheral blood, obtained from a patient treated with radiotherapy plus ipilimumab. The CDR3 reads CSVEAAGGSTDTQYF. Here the CDR3 DNA reads TGCAGCGTTGAAGCCGCGGGAGGGAGCACAGATACGCAGTATTTT.